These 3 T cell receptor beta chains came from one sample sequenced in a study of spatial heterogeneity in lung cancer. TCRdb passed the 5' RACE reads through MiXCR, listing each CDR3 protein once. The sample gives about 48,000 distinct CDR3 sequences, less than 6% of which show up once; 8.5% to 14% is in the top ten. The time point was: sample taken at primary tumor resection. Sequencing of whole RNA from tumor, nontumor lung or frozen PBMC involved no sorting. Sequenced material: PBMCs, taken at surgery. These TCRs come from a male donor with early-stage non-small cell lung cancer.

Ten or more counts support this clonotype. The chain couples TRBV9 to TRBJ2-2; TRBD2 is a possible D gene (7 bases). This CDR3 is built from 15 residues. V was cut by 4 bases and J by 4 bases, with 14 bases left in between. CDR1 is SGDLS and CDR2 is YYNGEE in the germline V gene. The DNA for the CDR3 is TGTGCCAGCAGCAAAGGGGGAGGGATCACCGGGGAGCTGTTTTTT. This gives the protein CASSKGGGITGELFF.

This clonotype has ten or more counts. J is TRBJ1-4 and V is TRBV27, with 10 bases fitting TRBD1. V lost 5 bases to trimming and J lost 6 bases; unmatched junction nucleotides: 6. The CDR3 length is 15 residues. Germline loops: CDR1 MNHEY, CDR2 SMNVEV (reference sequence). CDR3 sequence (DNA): TGTGCCAGCAGTCCCGGGGGGACAGGGGATGAAAAACTGTTTTTT. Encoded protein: CASSPGGTGDEKLFF.

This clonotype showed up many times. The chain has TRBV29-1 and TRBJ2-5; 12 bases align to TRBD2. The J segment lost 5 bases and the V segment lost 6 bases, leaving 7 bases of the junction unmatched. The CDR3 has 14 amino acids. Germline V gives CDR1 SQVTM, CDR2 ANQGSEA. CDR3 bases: TGCAGCGTGATGACTAGCGGGAGTATCGAGACCCAGTACTTC. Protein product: CSVMTSGSIETQYF.